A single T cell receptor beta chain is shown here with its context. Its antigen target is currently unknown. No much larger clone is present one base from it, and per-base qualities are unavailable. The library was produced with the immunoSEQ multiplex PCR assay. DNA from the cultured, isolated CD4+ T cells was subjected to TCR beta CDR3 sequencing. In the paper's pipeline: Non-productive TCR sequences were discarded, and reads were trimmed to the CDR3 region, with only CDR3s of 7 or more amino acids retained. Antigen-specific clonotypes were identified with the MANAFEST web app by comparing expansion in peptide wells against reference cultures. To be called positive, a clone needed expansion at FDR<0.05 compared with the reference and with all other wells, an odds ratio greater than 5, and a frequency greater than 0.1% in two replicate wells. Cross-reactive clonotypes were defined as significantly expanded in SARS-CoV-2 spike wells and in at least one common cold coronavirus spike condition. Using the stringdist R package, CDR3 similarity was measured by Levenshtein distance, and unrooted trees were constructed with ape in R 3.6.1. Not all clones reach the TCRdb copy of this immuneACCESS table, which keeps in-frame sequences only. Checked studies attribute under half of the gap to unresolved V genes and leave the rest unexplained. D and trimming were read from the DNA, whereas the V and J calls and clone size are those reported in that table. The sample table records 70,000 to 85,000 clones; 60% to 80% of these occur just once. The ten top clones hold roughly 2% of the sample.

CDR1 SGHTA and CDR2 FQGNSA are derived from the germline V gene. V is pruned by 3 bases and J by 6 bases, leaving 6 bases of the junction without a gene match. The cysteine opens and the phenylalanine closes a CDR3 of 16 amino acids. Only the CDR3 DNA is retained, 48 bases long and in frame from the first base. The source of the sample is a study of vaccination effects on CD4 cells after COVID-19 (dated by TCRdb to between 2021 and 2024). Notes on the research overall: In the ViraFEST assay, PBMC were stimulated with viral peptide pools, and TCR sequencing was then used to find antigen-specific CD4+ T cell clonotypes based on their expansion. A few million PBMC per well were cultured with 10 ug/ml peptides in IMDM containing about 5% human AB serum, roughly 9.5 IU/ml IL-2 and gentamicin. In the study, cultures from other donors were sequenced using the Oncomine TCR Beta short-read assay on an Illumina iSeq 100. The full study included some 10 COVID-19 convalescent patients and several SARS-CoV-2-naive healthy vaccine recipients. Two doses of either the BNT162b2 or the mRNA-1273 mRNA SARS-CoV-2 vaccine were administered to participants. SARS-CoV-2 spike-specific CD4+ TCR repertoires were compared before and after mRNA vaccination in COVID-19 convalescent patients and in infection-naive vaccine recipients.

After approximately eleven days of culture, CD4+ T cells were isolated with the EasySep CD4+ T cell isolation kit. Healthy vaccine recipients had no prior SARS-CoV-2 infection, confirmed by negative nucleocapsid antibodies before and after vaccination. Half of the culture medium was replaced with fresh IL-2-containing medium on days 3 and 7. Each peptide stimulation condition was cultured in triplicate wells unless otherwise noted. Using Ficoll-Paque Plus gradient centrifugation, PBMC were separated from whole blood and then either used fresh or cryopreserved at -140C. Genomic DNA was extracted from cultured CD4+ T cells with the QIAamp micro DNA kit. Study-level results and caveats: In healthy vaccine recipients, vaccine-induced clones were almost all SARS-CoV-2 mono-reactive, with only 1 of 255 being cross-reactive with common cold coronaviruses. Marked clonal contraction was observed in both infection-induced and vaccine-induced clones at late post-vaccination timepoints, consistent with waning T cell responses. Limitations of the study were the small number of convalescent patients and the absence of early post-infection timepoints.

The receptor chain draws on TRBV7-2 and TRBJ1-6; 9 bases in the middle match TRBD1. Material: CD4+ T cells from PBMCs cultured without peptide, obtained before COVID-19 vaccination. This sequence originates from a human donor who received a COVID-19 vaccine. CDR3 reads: CASSFDRGIFNSPLHF. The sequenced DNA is TGTGCCAGCAGCTTTGACAGGGGGATTTTTAATTCACCCCTCCACTTT.